This T cell receptor (beta chain) was sequenced during a study of T cells after yellow fever vaccination. Overall study results and limits: Primary-vaccination clones mostly resurfaced post-booster (just under 98% CD4, 75% to 90% CD8).

TCRdb re-derived calls from the 5' RACE reads in MiXCR, one entry per CDR3 protein. The table includes about 300,000 distinct CDR3 sequences, roughly 7% detected once. Details on this clonotype: Its antigen is not known.

The germline V gene encodes CDR1 SGHNT and CDR2 YENEEA. After removal of 3 bases from V and 4 bases from J, the junction contained 2 bases not matched to a gene. The CDR3 is 13 amino acids. The chain uses TRBV11-3 and TRBJ2-5; 7 nucleotides match TRBD1. The sequence was obtained from a man between 18 and 35 years old who received the YFV17D yellow fever vaccine. The source was PBMCs, collected approximately 47 days after the first yellow fever vaccination. The CDR3 spells CASSFRDRETQYF. For the CDR3, the DNA is TGTGCCAGCAGCTTTAGGGACAGAGAGACCCAGTACTTC.